The rows below give T cell receptor beta chains drawn from one sample of a study of vaccination effects on CD4 cells after COVID-19. These receptors' targets are unknown. Clones were sequenced by immunoSEQ multiplex PCR, and TCRdb holds only the in-frame ones, with some missing. The table shows about 33,000 clones, with 82% occurring only once. The source was CD4+ T cells from PBMCs cultured with HCoV-NL63 spike peptides, collected after COVID-19 vaccination. The receptors were gathered from a human donor who received a COVID-19 vaccine. Some clones in this sample may be carry-over from other donors' samples. CDR3s include the opening cysteine and the closing phenylalanine or tryptophan. Fields, in order: J gene, D gene, clone size, V gene, CDR3 protein. D genes are given only for firm matches. Size is stated for part of the rows, as once, few or many counts, or as a class when the clone is expanded.

>TRBJ1-6|TRBD1|.|TRBV5-4
CASSVDRGRSPLHF
>TRBJ1-2|TRBD1|.|TRBV28
CASSPTVPGQGSSGYTF
>TRBJ1-5|.|.|TRBV28
CASRSPGAFLGNQPQHF
>TRBJ2-2|.|.|TRBV27
CASSLVSANTGELFF
>TRBJ1-1|.|.|TRBV3-1/TRBV3-2
CASSQFLGSLGNTEAFF
>TRBJ1-2|.|.|TRBV28
CASSLPSGAGDLGYTF
>TRBJ1-2|TRBD1|.|TRBV5-6
CASSLRGPDGYTF
>TRBJ2-2|TRBD1|.|TRBV10-1
CASQTGGSTGELFF
>TRBJ1-1|.|.|TRBV6-2/TRBV6-3
CASSYIGGGANTEAFF
>TRBJ1-1|.|.|TRBV5-1
CASSLGSRGLAEAFF
>TRBJ2-5|TRBD1|.|TRBV11-1
CASSRGTGTQETQYF
>TRBJ2-2|.|few|TRBV7-3
CASSLGLARGAGELFF
>TRBJ1-4|.|.|TRBV4-1
CASSQVKSRENEKLFF
>TRBJ1-5|.|.|TRBV27
CASSPQPQGLRNQPQHF
>TRBJ1-6|.|.|TRBV7-2
CASSARNSPLHF
>TRBJ1-4|.|.|TRBV19
CASSISRVVNEKLFF
>TRBJ1-2|.|.|TRBV6-5
CASNRSGGPGYGYTF
>TRBJ2-3|.|.|TRBV4-3
CASSRIGAATDTQYF
>TRBJ1-5|.|.|TRBV19
CASTPSGPLEQPQHF
>TRBJ2-5|.|few|TRBV15
CATSFSGTFQETQYF
>TRBJ2-2|.|.|TRBV29-1
CSVDIYKGTGELFF
>TRBJ2-3|.|once|TRBV21-1
CASSKDCERGRSTDTQYF
>TRBJ2-1|.|.|TRBV7-3
CASSPGQGRYNEQFF
>TRBJ1-2|.|.|TRBV9
CASSGTTLSTVDYGYTF
>TRBJ1-4|TRBD1|once|TRBV9
CASSIQGSAEKLFF
>TRBJ2-5|.|.|TRBV14
CASSLGVRETQYF
>TRBJ1-5|.|.|TRBV5-1
CASSWGPEVGNQPQHF
>TRBJ1-5|TRBD1|.|TRBV10-3
CAISEYRTGMNQPQHF
>TRBJ1-5|TRBD1|.|TRBV19
CASAGTGRLRQPQHF
>TRBJ2-3|.|.|TRBV2
CASSENGPNIYTQYF
>TRBJ1-1|.|.|TRBV7-2
CASSLEPMRLGGAAEAFF
>TRBJ2-5|.|.|TRBV5-1
CASSLVQTPIQETQYF
>TRBJ1-6|TRBD1|.|TRBV27
CASSERGQGGSPLHF
>TRBJ1-6|.|once|TRBV2
CASSEYGDNSPLHF
>TRBJ1-6|.|.|TRBV6-1
CASSEGQAQYQNSPLHF
>TRBJ2-1|.|.|TRBV4-1
CASSQAVGALKFF
>TRBJ1-5|.|.|TRBV3-1/TRBV3-2
CASSPGWGPNQPQHF
>TRBJ2-3|.|.|TRBV19
CASSLSGPGKGTDTQYF
>TRBJ1-5|.|.|TRBV7-3
CASSRGASNQPQHF
>TRBJ2-3|TRBD2|.|TRBV28
CASSLAGGVNTQYF
>TRBJ2-1|.|.|TRBV6-1
CASSEAGILNEQFF
>TRBJ2-2|.|.|TRBV25-1
CASSGRTHTGELFF